These T cell receptor gamma chains were read from a single sample in a study of gamma-delta T cells after stem cell transplantation. TCRdb re-called the RT-PCR reads via CATT. The sample gives roughly 600 gamma-chain clones, more than 20% of which show up once; around 70% is in the top ten. Sequenced sample: gamma-delta T cells. The receptor set was obtained from a human donor. It is not recorded whose cells these are; they may come from a transplant donor. Both conserved end residues are part of each CDR3. Some rows mark clone size as missing; the rest say once, few, many or name a class of expanded clone.

>16|TRGJ1/TRGJ2|TRGV9|.
CALWEVRGGSYYKKLF
>14|TRGJ1/TRGJ2|TRGV8|large
CATWDTRRYYKKLF
>16|TRGJP|TRGV9|.
CALWGLAELGKKIKVF
>17|TRGJP|TRGV9|few
CALWEPQGELGKKVKVF
>17|TRGJP|TRGV9|.
CALWEVHQELGKKIKVF
>16|TRGJP|TRGV9|large
CALWDEKELGKKIKVF
>12|TRGJ1/TRGJ2|TRGV8|few
CATWDGTYKKLF
>16|TRGJP|TRGV9|.
CALWSQGVLGKKIKVF
>16|TRGJP|TRGV9|.
CALWEVLELGKKIKVF
>11|TRGJ1/TRGJ2|TRGV9|few
CALWEVREKLF
>16|TRGJP|TRGV9|.
CALWDRQELGKKIKVF
>13|TRGJ1/TRGJ2|TRGV5|.
CAPPTVRRNKKLF
>13|TRGJ1/TRGJ2|TRGV8|hyperexpanded
CATWDSNYYKKLF
>12|TRGJ1/TRGJ2|TRGV8|.
CATWDKIYKKLF
>17|TRGJ1/TRGJ2|TRGV3|few
CATWDRLLFLNYYKKLF
>17|TRGJP2|TRGV2|.
CATWDGYYHSSDWIKTF
>13|TRGJ1/TRGJ2|TRGV9|.
CALWEVLTPKKLF
>17|TRGJP|TRGV9|few
CALWEVSQELGKKIKVF
>12|TRGJ1/TRGJ2|TRGV9|large
CALWEFYYKKLF
>16|TRGJP|TRGV9|once
CALWETKELGKKTKVF
>14|TRGJP2|TRGV2|.
CATWSNIQSWIKTF
>15|TRGJP|TRGV9|large
CALWEAALGKKIKVF
>16|TRGJP|TRGV9|hyperexpanded
CALWEPQELGKKIKVF
>16|TRGJP|TRGV9|few
CALWEDPELGKKIRVF
>16|TRGJP|TRGV9|large
CALWEEQELGKKIKVF
>13|TRGJ1/TRGJ2|TRGV8|.
CATWKKNYYKKLF
>15|TRGJP|TRGV9|.
CALWGQELGKKIKVF
>17|TRGJP|TRGV9|.
CALWEVHKELGKKIKVF
>20|TRGJP|TRGV9|few
CALWEVEGVPKELGKKIKVF
>13|TRGJ1/TRGJ2|TRGV5|.
CAPPTVRRNEKLF
>10|TRGJ1/TRGJ2|TRGV3|.
CATCYYKKLF
>16|TRGJP|TRGV9|hyperexpanded
CALWEVQELGKKIKVF
>15|TRGJP|TRGV9|few
CALWAQELGKKIKVF
>13|TRGJP2|TRGV8|.
CATWDRSDWIKTF
>16|TRGJP|TRGV9|.
CALWEDRGLGKKIKVF
>17|TRGJP|TRGV9|.
CALWEVQNELCKKIKVF
>17|TRGJP|TRGV9|.
CALWEVPQELGKKIKVF
>15|TRGJP|TRGV9|.
CALWDPELGKKIKVF
>9|TRGJ1/TRGJ2|TRGV2|few
CATWDKKLF
>17|TRGJP|TRGV9|few
CALWEANQELGKKIKVF
>16|TRGJP|TRGV9|.
CALWETKELGKKIKVF
>14|TRGJP|TRGV9|large
CALWEELGKKIKVF
>13|TRGJ1/TRGJ2|TRGV4|few
CATWAKVGYKKLF
>13|TRGJ1/TRGJ2|TRGV8|.
CATWDRLSYKKLF
>9|TRGJ1/TRGJ2|TRGV4|.
CATQYEKLF
>13|TRGJ1/TRGJ2|TRGV9|.
CALWELGKYKKLF